Listed below are T cell receptor beta chains from one sample, sequenced in a study of cytomegalovirus exposure and HLA in healthy donors. TCRdb keeps only in-frame clones here, not all; method: immunoSEQ multiplex PCR. The table lists 150,000 to 200,000 clones, 70% to 80% of them singletons. The material sequenced was PBMCs. The receptors here all came from a woman between 50 and 59 years old in good health and CMV-seronegative. Each CDR3 is given with its conserved first and last residue. D genes are given only for firm matches. The listing skips clone size in some rows; elsewhere it reads once, few, many or a size class.

clone_size,d_call,cdr3_length,j_call,v_call,cdr3_aa,cdr3_nt
-,-,15,TRBJ2-7,TRBV5-1,CASSLLGGSPYEQYF,TGCGCCAGCAGCCTTTTAGGGGGAAGCCCCTACGAGCAGTACTTC
-,-,13,TRBJ2-3,TRBV7-9,CASEASSTDTQYF,TGTGCCAGCGAAGCTAGTAGCACAGATACGCAGTATTTT
once,TRBD2,17,TRBJ2-7,TRBV28,CASSLHGLAGGGYEQYF,TGTGCCAGCAGTTTACACGGACTAGCGGGAGGTGGGTACGAGCAGTACTTC
-,TRBD1,12,TRBJ2-7,TRBV19,CASSRQGDEQYF,TGTGCCAGTAGCAGACAGGGGGACGAGCAGTACTTC
few,TRBD2,15,TRBJ2-7,TRBV5-6,CASSQRGWSSYEQYF,TGTGCCAGCAGCCAGCGGGGCTGGAGCTCCTACGAGCAGTACTTC
-,-,12,TRBJ2-3,TRBV5-1,CASSPPRDTQYF,TGCGCCAGCAGCCCCCCCCGAGATACGCAGTATTTT
once,-,14,TRBJ2-7,TRBV2,CASSEGQGTHEQYF,TGTGCCAGCAGTGAAGGGCAGGGCACCCACGAGCAGTACTTC
few,-,12,TRBJ1-1,TRBV10-3,CAISIITGETFF,TGTGCCATCTCTATCATCACAGGCGAAACTTTCTTT
-,-,14,TRBJ1-4,TRBV4-1,CASSQGRAGEKLFF,TGCGCCAGCAGCCAAGGGCGTGCGGGTGAAAAACTGTTTTTT
few,TRBD1,15,TRBJ1-1,TRBV4-3,CASARLGQGPTEAFF,TGCGCCAGCGCTAGATTGGGACAGGGCCCCACTGAAGCTTTCTTT
-,-,14,TRBJ2-7,TRBV5-5,CASSFSEVTYEQYF,TGTGCCAGCAGCTTCAGCGAGGTTACCTACGAGCAGTACTTC
-,TRBD1,14,TRBJ2-1,TRBV25-1,CASRRTGVYNEQFF,TGTGCCAGCAGACGGACAGGGGTCTACAATGAGCAGTTCTTC
once,TRBD1,18,TRBJ1-3,TRBV2,CASSEIGTGKSSGNTIYF,TGTGCCAGCAGTGAAATAGGGACAGGGAAAAGCTCTGGAAACACCATATATTTT
-,TRBD2,15,TRBJ2-1,TRBV7-6,CASSLSRLAGSEQFF,TGTGCCAGCAGCCTCTCTCGACTAGCGGGAAGTGAGCAGTTCTTC
-,-,15,TRBJ1-2,TRBV2,CASRFNDRSNYGYTF,TGTGCCAGCAGGTTTAACGACAGGAGTAACTATGGCTATACCTTC
-,TRBD2,15,TRBJ2-5,TRBV2,CASSESSGGKETQYF,TGTGCCAGCAGTGAAAGTAGCGGGGGGAAAGAGACCCAGTACTTC
-,TRBD1,15,TRBJ1-1,TRBV6-5,CASSYGDRGDTEAFF,TGTGCCAGCAGTTACGGGGACAGGGGTGACACTGAAGCTTTCTTT
-,-,17,TRBJ1-3,TRBV9,CASSVGGRNTLGNTIYF,TGTGCCAGCAGCGTAGGGGGCAGGAACACCTTAGGAAACACCATATATTTT
-,-,15,TRBJ2-2,TRBV27,CASSLIRGDTGELFF,TGTGCCAGCAGTTTAATCCGGGGTGACACCGGGGAGCTGTTTTTT
-,TRBD1,18,TRBJ2-5,TRBV2,CASSERLYGRGLEETQYF,TGTGCCAGCAGTGAAAGATTATATGGCAGGGGGCTAGAAGAGACCCAGTACTTC
-,-,17,TRBJ1-2,TRBV7-2,CASSRGGERERRDGYTF,TGTGCCAGCAGCCGGGGAGGAGAGAGGGAAAGACGCGATGGCTACACCTTC
once,TRBD1,15,TRBJ1-6,TRBV7-8,CASSWGQASSSPLHF,TGTGCCAGCAGCTGGGGACAGGCTTCGAGTTCACCCCTCCACTTT
-,-,19,TRBJ2-7,TRBV28,CASSLTTARRGIFTYEQYF,TGTGCCAGCAGCCTAACAACCGCAAGGAGGGGTATCTTCACCTACGAGCAGTACTTC
-,TRBD2,15,TRBJ2-1,TRBV11-3,CASSFGVSGSGEQFF,TGTGCCAGCAGCTTCGGCGTGAGCGGGAGCGGTGAGCAGTTCTTC
-,TRBD1,18,TRBJ1-2,TRBV9,CASSVAVERTGGNYGYTF,TGTGCCAGCAGCGTAGCTGTAGAAAGGACAGGGGGCAACTATGGCTACACCTTC
-,TRBD1,14,TRBJ2-3,TRBV2,CASSDRGHTDTQYF,TGTGCCAGCAGCGACAGGGGGCACACAGATACGCAGTATTTT
few,-,14,TRBJ2-7,TRBV21-1,CASTSEGQGYEQYF,TGTGCCAGCACCTCCGAAGGACAGGGGTACGAGCAGTACTTC
-,-,11,TRBJ1-1,TRBV29-1,CSVRLNTEAFF,TGCAGCGTTCGTCTGAACACTGAAGCTTTCTTT
-,TRBD1,16,TRBJ2-7,TRBV6-5,CASSYSRTGPSYEQYF,TGTGCCAGCAGTTACTCGAGGACAGGGCCCTCCTACGAGCAGTACTTC
-,-,14,TRBJ2-7,TRBV5-6,CASTSLRGSYEQYF,TGTGCCAGCACGTCGCTTAGGGGTTCCTACGAGCAGTACTTC
-,TRBD1,17,TRBJ1-5,TRBV28,CASSRGQGLQRGQPQHF,TGTGCCAGCAGTAGGGGGCAGGGCCTCCAGAGAGGTCAGCCCCAGCATTTT
-,TRBD2,16,TRBJ2-1,TRBV7-9,CASSLGLAGGPGEQFF,TGTGCCAGCAGCTTAGGACTAGCGGGGGGGCCGGGTGAGCAGTTCTTC
-,TRBD2,15,TRBJ2-1,TRBV5-4,CASSSGLAGAGEQFF,TGTGCCAGCAGCTCGGGACTAGCGGGAGCCGGGGAGCAGTTCTTC
-,-,12,TRBJ2-3,TRBV7-9,CASSLAQDTQYF,TGTGCCAGCAGCTTAGCACAAGATACGCAGTATTTT
-,-,13,TRBJ2-7,TRBV9,CASSVAGSGEQYF,TGTGCCAGCAGCGTAGCCGGGAGCGGCGAGCAGTACTTC
-,-,14,TRBJ1-1,TRBV18,CASSQDRMNTEAFF,TGTGCCAGCTCGCAGGACAGAATGAACACTGAAGCTTTCTTT
-,TRBD1,15,TRBJ1-2,TRBV5-1,CASSPGQVANYGYTF,TGCGCCAGCAGCCCTGGACAGGTAGCTAACTATGGCTACACCTTC
once,TRBD1,14,TRBJ1-2,TRBV5-4,CASSSGQANYGYTF,TGTGCCAGCAGCTCGGGACAGGCTAACTATGGCTACACCTTC
-,TRBD1,18,TRBJ1-1,TRBV4-3,CASSQAITGTGVNTEAFF,TGCGCCAGCAGCCAAGCGATTACCGGGACAGGGGTTAACACTGAAGCTTTCTTT
-,-,16,TRBJ2-7,TRBV18,CASSPRDRWSSYEQYF,TGTGCCAGCTCACCCCGCGACAGGTGGAGCTCCTACGAGCAGTACTTC
-,-,16,TRBJ2-3,TRBV7-9,CASSLGQTGIADTQYF,TGTGCCAGCAGCTTAGGTCAAACAGGGATTGCAGATACGCAGTATTTT